Listed below are T cell receptor beta chains from one sample, sequenced in a study of shared clonotypes between healthy human individuals. Assay used: immunoSEQ multiplex PCR; TCRdb lists only in-frame clones, some missing. The sample shows 2 million to 3 million clones, approximately 93% of them seen only once. Sequenced sample: naive CD4+ T cells from PBMCs. These receptor sequences come from a man in his late teens or twenties in good health. Some clones in this sample may be carry-over from other donors' samples. The CDR3 runs from the conserved cysteine through the conserved F or W.

cdr3_aa: CASSLVEGRYGYTF; v_call: TRBV28; j_call: TRBJ1-2
cdr3_aa: CASSLILAGASTDTQYF; v_call: TRBV7-8; j_call: TRBJ2-3
cdr3_aa: CASSLTGQDQTQYF; v_call: TRBV5-1; j_call: TRBJ2-5
cdr3_aa: CASRGWDRTEAFF; v_call: TRBV28; j_call: TRBJ1-1
cdr3_aa: CALAGGLYDGRAGTDTQYF; v_call: TRBV29-1; j_call: TRBJ2-3
cdr3_aa: CASSLAGRVETQYF; v_call: TRBV5-6; j_call: TRBJ2-5
cdr3_aa: CASSLAIEDRDTGELFF; v_call: TRBV7-2; j_call: TRBJ2-2
cdr3_aa: CASSFPPAASTDTQYF; v_call: TRBV5-1; j_call: TRBJ2-3
cdr3_aa: CASSGALQGTGTEAFF; v_call: TRBV2; j_call: TRBJ1-1
cdr3_aa: CSAPLGRGAYF; v_call: TRBV20-1; j_call: TRBJ2-3
cdr3_aa: CASSVELTSGRGDTQYF; v_call: TRBV9; j_call: TRBJ2-3